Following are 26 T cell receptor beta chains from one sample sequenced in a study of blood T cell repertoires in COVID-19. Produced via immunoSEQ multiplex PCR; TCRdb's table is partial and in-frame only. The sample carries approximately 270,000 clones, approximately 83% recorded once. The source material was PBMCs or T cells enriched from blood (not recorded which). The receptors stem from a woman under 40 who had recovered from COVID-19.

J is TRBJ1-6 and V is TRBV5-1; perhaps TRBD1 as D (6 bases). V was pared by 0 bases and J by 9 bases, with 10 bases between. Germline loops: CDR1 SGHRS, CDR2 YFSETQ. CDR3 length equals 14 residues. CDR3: CASSLEGESSPLHF. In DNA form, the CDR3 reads TGCGCCAGCAGCTTGGAGGGGGAGTCTTCACCCCTCCACTTT.

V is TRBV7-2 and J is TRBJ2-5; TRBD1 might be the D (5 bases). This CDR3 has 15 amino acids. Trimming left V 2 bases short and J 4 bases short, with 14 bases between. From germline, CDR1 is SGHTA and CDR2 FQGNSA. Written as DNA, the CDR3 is TGTGCCAGCAGCTTAAGACACCTCCAGGGAGAGACCCAGTACTTC. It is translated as CASSLRHLQGETQYF.

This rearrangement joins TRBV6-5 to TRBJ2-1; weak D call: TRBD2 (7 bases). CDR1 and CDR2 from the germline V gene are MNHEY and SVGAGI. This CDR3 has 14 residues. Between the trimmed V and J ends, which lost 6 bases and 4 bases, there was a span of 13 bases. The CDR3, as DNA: TGTGCCAGCAGCAGCGGGGACATTTACAATGAGCAGTTCTTC. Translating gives CASSSGDIYNEQFF.

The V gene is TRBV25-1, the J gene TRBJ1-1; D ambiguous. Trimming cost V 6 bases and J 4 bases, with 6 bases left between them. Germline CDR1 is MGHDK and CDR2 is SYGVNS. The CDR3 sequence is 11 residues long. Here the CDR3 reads CASRIATEAFF. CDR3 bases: TGTGCCAGCAGAATAGCCACTGAAGCTTTCTTT.

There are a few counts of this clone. CDR3 region: CASRIQTGISYEQYF. The DNA of the CDR3 is TGCGCCAGCAGAATCCAGACCGGGATCTCCTACGAGCAGTACTTC. The chain is built from TRBV5-1 and TRBJ2-7, with D maybe TRBD2 (5 bases). The CDR3 has 15 amino acids. V shed 5 bases and J shed 0 bases, with 15 bases lying between them. Per the germline V gene, CDR1 is SGHRS and CDR2 is YFSETQ.

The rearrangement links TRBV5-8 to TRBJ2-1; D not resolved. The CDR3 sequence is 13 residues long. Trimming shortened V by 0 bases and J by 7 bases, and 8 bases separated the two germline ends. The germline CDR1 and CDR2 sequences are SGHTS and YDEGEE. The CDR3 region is CASSLAVGNEQFF. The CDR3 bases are TGTGCCAGCAGCTTGGCCGTCGGGAATGAGCAGTTCTTC.

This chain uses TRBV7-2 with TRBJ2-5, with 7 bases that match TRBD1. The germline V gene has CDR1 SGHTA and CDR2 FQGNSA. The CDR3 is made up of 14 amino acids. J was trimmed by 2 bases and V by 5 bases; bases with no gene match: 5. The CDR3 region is CASSNPGQQETQYF. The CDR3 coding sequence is TGTGCCAGCAGCAACCCGGGACAGCAAGAGACCCAGTACTTC.

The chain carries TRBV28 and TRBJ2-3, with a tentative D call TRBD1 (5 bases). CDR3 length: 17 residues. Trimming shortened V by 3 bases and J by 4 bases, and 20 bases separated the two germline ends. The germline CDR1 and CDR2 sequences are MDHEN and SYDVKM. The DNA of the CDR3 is TGTGCCAGCAGTTTCCCCAGGGCCCCGCACCGCGCAGATACGCAGTATTTT. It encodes CASSFPRAPHRADTQYF.

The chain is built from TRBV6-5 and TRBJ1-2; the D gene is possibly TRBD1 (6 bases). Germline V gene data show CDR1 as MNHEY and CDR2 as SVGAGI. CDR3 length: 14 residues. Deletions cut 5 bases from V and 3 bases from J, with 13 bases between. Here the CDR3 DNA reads TGTGCCAGCAGTCCCTTTGGGGGCGACTATGGCTACACCTTC. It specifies CASSPFGGDYGYTF.

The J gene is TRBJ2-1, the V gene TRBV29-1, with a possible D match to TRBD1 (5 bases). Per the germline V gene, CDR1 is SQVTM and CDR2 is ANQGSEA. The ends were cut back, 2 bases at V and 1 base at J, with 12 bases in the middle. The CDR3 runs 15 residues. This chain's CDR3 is CSVERNRPSYNEQFF. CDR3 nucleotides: TGCAGCGTTGAAAGGAACAGGCCGTCCTACAATGAGCAGTTCTTC.

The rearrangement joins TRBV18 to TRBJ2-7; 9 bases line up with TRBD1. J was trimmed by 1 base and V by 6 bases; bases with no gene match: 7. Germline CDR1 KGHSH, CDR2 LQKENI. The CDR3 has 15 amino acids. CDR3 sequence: CASSPDRGGSYEQYF. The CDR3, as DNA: TGTGCCAGCTCCCCGGACAGGGGTGGTTCCTACGAGCAGTACTTC.

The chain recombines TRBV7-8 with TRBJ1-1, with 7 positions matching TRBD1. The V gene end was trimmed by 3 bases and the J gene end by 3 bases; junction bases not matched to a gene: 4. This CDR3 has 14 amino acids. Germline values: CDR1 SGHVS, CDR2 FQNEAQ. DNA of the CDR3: TGTGCCAGCAGCTTCCGACAGGGATACACTGAAGCTTTCTTT. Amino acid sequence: CASSFRQGYTEAFF.

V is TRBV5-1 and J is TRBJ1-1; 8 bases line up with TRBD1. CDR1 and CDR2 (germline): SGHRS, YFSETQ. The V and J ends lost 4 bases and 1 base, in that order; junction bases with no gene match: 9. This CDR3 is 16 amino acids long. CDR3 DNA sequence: TGCGCCAGCAGCCAAGAGACAGGGGCCAGGAACACTGAAGCTTTCTTT. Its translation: CASSQETGARNTEAFF.

CDR3 nucleotides: TGCAGCGTTGACCGGGGGGAAAAACTGTTTTTT. Amino acids: CSVDRGEKLFF. V is TRBV29-1 and J is TRBJ1-4; D possibly corresponds to TRBD1 (5 bases). V lost 3 bases and J 8 bases, leaving 7 bases between the germline ends. In germline, CDR1 is SQVTM, CDR2 ANQGSEA. The CDR3 sequence is 11 residues long.

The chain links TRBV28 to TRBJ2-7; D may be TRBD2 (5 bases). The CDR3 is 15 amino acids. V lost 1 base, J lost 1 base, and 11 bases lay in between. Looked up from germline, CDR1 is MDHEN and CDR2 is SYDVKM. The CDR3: CASSLSRTGSYEQYF. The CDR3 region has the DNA TGTGCCAGCAGTTTATCCCGGACTGGTTCCTACGAGCAGTACTTC.

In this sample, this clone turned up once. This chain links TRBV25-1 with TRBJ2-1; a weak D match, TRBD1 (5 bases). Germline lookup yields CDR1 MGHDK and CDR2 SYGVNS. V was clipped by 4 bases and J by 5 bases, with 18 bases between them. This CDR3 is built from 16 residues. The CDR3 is CASSAPFGVRDNEQFF. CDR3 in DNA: TGTGCCAGCAGTGCCCCATTCGGAGTCAGGGACAATGAGCAGTTCTTC.

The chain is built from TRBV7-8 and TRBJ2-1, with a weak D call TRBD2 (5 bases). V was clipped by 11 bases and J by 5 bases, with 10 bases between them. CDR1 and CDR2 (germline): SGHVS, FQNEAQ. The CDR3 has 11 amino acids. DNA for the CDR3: TGTGCCTCCTCCGGGGACAATGAGCAGTTCTTC. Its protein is CASSGDNEQFF.

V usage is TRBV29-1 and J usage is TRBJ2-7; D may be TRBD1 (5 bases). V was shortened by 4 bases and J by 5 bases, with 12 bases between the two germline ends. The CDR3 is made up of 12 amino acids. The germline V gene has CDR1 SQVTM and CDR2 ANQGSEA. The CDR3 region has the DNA TGCAGCGTTGTATCAGGGTCGCACGAGCAGTACTTC. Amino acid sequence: CSVVSGSHEQYF.

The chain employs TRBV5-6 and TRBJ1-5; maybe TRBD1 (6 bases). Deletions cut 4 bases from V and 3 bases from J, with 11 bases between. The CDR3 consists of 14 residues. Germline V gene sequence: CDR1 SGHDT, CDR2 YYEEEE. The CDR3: CASSPGQNNQPQHF. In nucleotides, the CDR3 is TGTGCCAGCAGCCCTGGACAGAACAATCAGCCCCAGCATTTT.

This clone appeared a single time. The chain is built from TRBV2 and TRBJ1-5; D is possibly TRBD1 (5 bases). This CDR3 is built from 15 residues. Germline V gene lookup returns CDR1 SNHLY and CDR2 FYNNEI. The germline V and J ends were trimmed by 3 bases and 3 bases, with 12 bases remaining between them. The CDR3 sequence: CASSDGDRYNQPQHF. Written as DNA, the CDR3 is TGTGCCAGCAGTGACGGCGACAGATACAATCAGCCCCAGCATTTT.

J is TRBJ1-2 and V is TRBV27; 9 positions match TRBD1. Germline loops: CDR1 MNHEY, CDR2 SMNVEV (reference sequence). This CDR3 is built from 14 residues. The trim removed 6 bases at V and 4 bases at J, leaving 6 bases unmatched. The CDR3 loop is CASSTGQGLYGYTF. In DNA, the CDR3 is TGTGCCAGCAGCACGGGACAGGGCCTCTATGGCTACACCTTC.

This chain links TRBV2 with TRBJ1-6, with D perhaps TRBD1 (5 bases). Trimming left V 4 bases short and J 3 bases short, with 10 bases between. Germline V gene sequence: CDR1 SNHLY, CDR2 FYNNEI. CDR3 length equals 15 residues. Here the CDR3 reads CASSGQLFYNSPLHF. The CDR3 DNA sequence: TGTGCCAGCAGTGGACAGCTGTTCTATAATTCACCCCTCCACTTT.

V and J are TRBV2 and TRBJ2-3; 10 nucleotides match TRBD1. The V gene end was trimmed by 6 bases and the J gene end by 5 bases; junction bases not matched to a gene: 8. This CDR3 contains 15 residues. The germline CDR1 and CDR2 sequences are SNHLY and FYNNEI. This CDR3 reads CASSRQGAEGDTQYF. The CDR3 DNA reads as TGTGCCAGCAGCCGACAGGGGGCCGAGGGAGATACGCAGTATTTT.

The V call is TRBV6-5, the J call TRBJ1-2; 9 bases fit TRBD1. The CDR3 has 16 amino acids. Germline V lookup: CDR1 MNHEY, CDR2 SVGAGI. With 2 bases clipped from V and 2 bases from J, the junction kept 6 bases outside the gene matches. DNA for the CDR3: TGTGCCAGCAGTTACCCACCGGGACAGGGAAACTATGGCTACACCTTC. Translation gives CASSYPPGQGNYGYTF.

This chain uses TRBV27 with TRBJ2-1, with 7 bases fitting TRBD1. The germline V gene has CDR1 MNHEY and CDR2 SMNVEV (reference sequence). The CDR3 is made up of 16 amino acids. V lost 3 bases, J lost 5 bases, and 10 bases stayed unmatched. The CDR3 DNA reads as TGTGCCAGCAGTTTCATTGGACAGGCGGACGACAATGAGCAGTTCTTC. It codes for CASSFIGQADDNEQFF.

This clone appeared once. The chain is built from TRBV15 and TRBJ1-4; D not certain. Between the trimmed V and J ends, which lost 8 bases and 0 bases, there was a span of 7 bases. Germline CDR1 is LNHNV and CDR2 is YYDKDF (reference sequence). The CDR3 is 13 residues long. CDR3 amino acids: CATERSTNEKLFF. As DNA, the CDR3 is TGTGCCACCGAGAGATCAACTAATGAAAAACTGTTTTTT.